This T cell receptor (beta chain) was documented in a study of T cells after yellow fever vaccination. Study-wide results and limits: CD4 and CD8 compartments shared a small share of clonotypes.

This CDR3 has 13 amino acids. The trim removed 6 bases at V and 6 bases at J, leaving 8 bases unmatched. CDR1 is DFQATT and CDR2 is SNEGSKA in the germline V gene (reference sequence). This clonotype was observed at least ten times. Its antigen is currently unknown. Via MiXCR, TCRdb re-called the 5' RACE reads, giving one row per CDR3 protein. The repertoire holds around 310,000 distinct CDR3 sequences, 3.6% seen once, with roughly a quarter in the top ten. Sequencing used PBMCs, obtained on the day of the yellow fever booster vaccination. The TCR originated in a man aged 18-30 years who received the YFV17D yellow fever vaccine. J is TRBJ2-1 and V is TRBV20-1; 7 nucleotides align to TRBD2. The CDR3 nucleotides are TGCAGTGCCTCCATTGCTAGCGGCAATGAGCAGTTCTTC. Its translation: CSASIASGNEQFF.